This T cell receptor (beta chain) was recovered during a study of CD8+CD57+ T cells in acquired aplastic anemia. Patients picked for sequencing had shown CD8+CD57+ cell expansion detected by flow cytometry. Study-wide results and limits: Controls and patients did not differ significantly in CD8+ Simpson's diversity.

This CDR3 comprises 13 residues. In germline, CDR1 is SNHLY, CDR2 FYNNEI. J gave up 0 bases and V 6 bases, and 0 bases lay outside the gene matches. This clonotype was seen at least ten times. The antigen is not known. CDR3 and TCR beta VDJ profiling relied on a genomic DNA template. TCRdb re-called the reads through MiXCR, storing one row per CDR3 protein. The sample carries over 150,000 distinct CDR3 sequences, around 48% recorded once. The V call is TRBV2, the J call TRBJ2-3; TRBD1 matches 7 bases. Specimen: sorted CD4+, CD8+, or CD8+CD57+ T cells (not recorded which) from PBMCs. This sequence was found in a human donor with aplastic anemia. CDR3 coding DNA: TGTGCCAGCAGAGGGGGCAGCACAGATACGCAGTATTTT. It is translated as CASRGGSTDTQYF.